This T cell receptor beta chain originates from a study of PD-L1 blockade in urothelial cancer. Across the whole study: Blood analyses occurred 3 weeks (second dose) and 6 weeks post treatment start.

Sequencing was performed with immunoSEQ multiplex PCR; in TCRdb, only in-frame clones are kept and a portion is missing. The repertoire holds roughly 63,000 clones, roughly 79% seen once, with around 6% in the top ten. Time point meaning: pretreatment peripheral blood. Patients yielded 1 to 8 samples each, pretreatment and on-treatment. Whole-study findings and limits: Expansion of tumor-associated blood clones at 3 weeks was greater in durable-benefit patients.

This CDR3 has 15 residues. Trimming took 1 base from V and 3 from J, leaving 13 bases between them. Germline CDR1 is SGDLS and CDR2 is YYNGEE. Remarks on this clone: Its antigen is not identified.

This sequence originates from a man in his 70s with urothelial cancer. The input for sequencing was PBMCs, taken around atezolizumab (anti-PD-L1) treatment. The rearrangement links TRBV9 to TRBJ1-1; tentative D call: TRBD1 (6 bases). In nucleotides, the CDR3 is TGTGCCAGCAGCGTATATCAGGGGTTGGACACTGAAGCTTTCTTT. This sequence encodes CASSVYQGLDTEAFF.